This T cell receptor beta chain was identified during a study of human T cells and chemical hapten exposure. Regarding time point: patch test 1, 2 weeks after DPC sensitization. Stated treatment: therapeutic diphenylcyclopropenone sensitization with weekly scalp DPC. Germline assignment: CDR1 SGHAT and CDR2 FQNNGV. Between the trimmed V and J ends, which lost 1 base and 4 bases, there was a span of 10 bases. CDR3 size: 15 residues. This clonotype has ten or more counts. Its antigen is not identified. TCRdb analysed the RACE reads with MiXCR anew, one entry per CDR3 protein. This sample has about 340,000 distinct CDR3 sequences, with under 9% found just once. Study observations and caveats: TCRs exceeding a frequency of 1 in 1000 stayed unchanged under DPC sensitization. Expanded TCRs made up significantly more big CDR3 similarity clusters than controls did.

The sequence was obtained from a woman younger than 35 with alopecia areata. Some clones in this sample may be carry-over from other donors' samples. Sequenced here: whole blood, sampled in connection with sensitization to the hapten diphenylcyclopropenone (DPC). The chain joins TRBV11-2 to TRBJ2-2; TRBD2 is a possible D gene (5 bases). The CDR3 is CASSLVGSGTGELFF. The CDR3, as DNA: TGTGCCAGCAGCTTAGTGGGGAGTGGCACCGGGGAGCTGTTTTTT.